The entry that follows covers one T cell receptor beta chain sequence. What antigen it recognizes has not been identified. No base-level quality is on record; no much larger clone is a single base apart. These data come from a study of long-term antiretroviral therapy in people with HIV (dated by TCRdb to between 2021 and 2024). A note on the overall study: Collection of the earliest samples took place about a decade ahead of the 2015 WHO recommendation for immediate ART, at a time when ART was typically delayed until CD4 counts fell. A retrospective serial study tested whether ART initiation and durable HIV suppression were associated with changes in peripheral blood TRB repertoire composition and diversity. From fewer than 35 adults with confirmed HIV infection, the cohort provided 150 to 200 cryopreserved PBMC samples, gathered serially across a mean of approximately six years (range 1-12). Eleven of the 30 participants with HIV were female. Test extractions of a monoclonal T-cell line alongside 30 or so polyclonal samples showed no cross-contamination during QIAcube processing.

The CDR3 sequence holds 14 residues, the cysteine and phenylalanine included. The sequence is cut down to CDR3 DNA, 42 bases in frame from base 1. Germline trimming amounts to 4 bases on V and 4 bases on J, with 2 as the count of junction bases outside the gene matches. The CDR1 and CDR2 encoded by the germline V gene (reference sequence) are LNHDA and SQIVND. Inclusion was restricted to participants for whom at least one PBMC sample before ART initiation and at least two post-ART samples were available. Treatment was received in the United States of America by all participants with HIV. Before DNA extraction, cryopreserved samples of 1-10 million PBMC were thawed and washed. At the time of the earliest PBMC sample, participants with HIV were aged between about 20 and 55 years. Each participant contributed PBMC samples from 1-4 timepoints before ART initiation and 2-8 timepoints after ART initiation, with a median of 7 samples. Serial HIV viral load, CD4+ T-cell count, ART history and demographic data were obtained for every participant. Genomic DNA was extracted from unsorted PBMC with a Qiagen kit on a QIAcube, with processing performed in batches of 12 samples.

Points the paper makes about the study in general: At every time point, the repertoire was dominated by expanded TRB clones first identified before ART initiation, although this dominance fluctuated and, in many PLHIV, declined after ART. Because pre-ART samples had limited cell numbers, unsorted PBMC were profiled rather than sorted CD4+ and CD8+ T cells. Owing to limited PBMC availability, only the TCR beta chain was sequenced, without alpha chain pairing. Narrower CDR3 length ranges were observed in HIV repertoires than in controls, and an antigen-experienced repertoire with only a slight naive shift after ART was suggested by the network structure. Inferences about post-ART repertoire changes are limited because no data were available on ART adherence, viral resistance or therapy changes. ART initiation was associated with a significant increase in TRB diversity, but diversity stayed significantly below transplant donor controls even after long-term ART. The samples were dated from about 2003 to 2018, and the ART regimens that were used may be less effective than current ART regimens.

The immunoSEQ hsTCRB v3.0 assay was used at survey level resolution to sequence the TRB variable region. The target sequencing depth for TRB was 40,000-50,000 T-cell genomes per sample. An Illumina MiSeq with a v3 150-cycle kit was used to sequence the pooled TRB libraries. Turning to the authors' computational methods: Repertoire analysis ran in R within a reproducible Nextflow workflow covering QC, data transformation and analysis. Custom analyses were implemented in LymphoSeq2, an R package for AIRR-Seq data exploration. A handful of samples yielding fewer than 5000 total TRB sequences were excluded, leaving about 190 analyzed HIV repertoires. Among the 188 retained HIV repertoires, about 60 were collected before ART initiation and over 120 were collected after ART initiation. Repertoires were downsampled to 5000 TRB nucleotide sequences, and summary statistics were averaged over 100 downsampling iterations. TRB sequences were retained for analysis only if CDR3 regions of at least seven amino acids were present. Diversity was measured with a Shannon entropy-derived clonality score and the Gini coefficient. In the repertoire networks, any two of the top 5000 CDR3 amino acid sequences were linked whenever the two sequences differed by an edit distance of one. For TRB CDR3 amino acid sequences, antigen specificity groups and MHC restriction were predicted with GLIPH2. Known CMV, EBV, HIV or tissue antigen associations were flagged by matching CDR3 amino acid sequences against VDJdb and McPAS-TCR. Pre-ART, post-ART and control groups were compared with Wilcoxon signed-rank tests and Holm-Bonferroni correction. Here the immuneACCESS table is served through TCRdb, limited to in-frame sequences with V and J called. Missing clones are a known gap in these copies; in checked studies unresolved V genes cover under half, and the rest lacks a known reason. D and trimming come from the DNA, and the V and J calls and clone size come from that table. Here the sample has about 26,000 clones; approximately 81% occur a single time. The ten top clones hold 7% to 10% of the sample.

The V and J genes are TRBV19 and TRBJ2-7, and 12 junction bases match TRBD1. The sample in question was unsorted PBMCs, obtained around 5 years after starting antiretroviral therapy. The TCR comes from a middle-aged man with HIV. The CDR3: CASSKGQGAYEQYF. The sequenced DNA: TGTGCCAGTAGTAAGGGACAGGGGGCGTACGAGCAGTACTTC.